A single sample gave rise to the 8 T cell receptor beta chains below, sequenced in a study of cytomegalovirus exposure and HLA in healthy donors. Researchers ran the PCR with 60 Vbeta and 13 Jbeta primers. Only in-frame clones appear in the TCRdb table, and some are missing; sequencing was by immunoSEQ multiplex PCR. This repertoire shows some 110,000 clones, roughly two thirds found once; its top ten account for approximately 2.8%. Sequenced input: PBMCs. The receptor source for this set is a female donor in good health and CMV-seronegative.

Only a few counts were recorded for this clone. The chain combines TRBV5-5 with TRBJ2-7; 9 positions match TRBD1. After removal of 7 bases from V and 5 bases from J, the junction contained 7 bases not matched to a gene. This CDR3 has 13 residues. CDR1 is SGHKS, CDR2 YYEKEE, per germline (reference sequence). The CDR3 reads CASGGTGTHEQYF. DNA for the CDR3: TGTGCCAGCGGGGGGACAGGGACCCACGAGCAGTACTTC. Complete variable domain (other parts from reference TRBV5-5 and TRBJ2-7): DAGVTQSPTHLIKTRGQQVTLRCSPISGHKSVSWYQQVLGQGPQFIFQYYEKEERGRGNFPDRFSARQFPNYSSELNVNALLLGDSALYLCASGGTGTHEQYFGPGTRLTVT.

A single count supports this clone. V gene TRBV29-1 combines with J gene TRBJ2-3, with TRBD1 as a possible D gene (6 bases). CDR3 size: 13 residues. Trimming shortened V by 6 bases and J by 3 bases, and 13 bases separated the two germline ends. The germline V gene has CDR1 SQVTM and CDR2 ANQGSEA. The CDR3 DNA reads TGCAGCGTCGGCATCGACAGGACAGATACGCAGTATTTT. As protein: CSVGIDRTDTQYF.

This clone was seen only once. This sequence joins TRBV7-2 and TRBJ2-5; perhaps TRBD2 as D (5 bases). V gave up 5 bases and J gave up 2 bases, with 12 bases separating them. The CDR3 totals 14 residues. The germline V gene has CDR1 SGHTA and CDR2 FQGNSA. The CDR3 protein is CASSLGLVQETQYF. CDR3 sequence (DNA): TGTGCCAGCAGCCTAGGACTGGTACAAGAGACCCAGTACTTC.

This clone was seen a single time. The chain carries TRBV14 and TRBJ2-5; D is unresolved. The V end was cut by 1 base, the J end by 5 bases, with 2 bases between. The germline CDR1 and CDR2 sequences are SGHDN and FVKESK. CDR3 size: 11 residues. The CDR3 nucleotides are TGTGCCAGCAGCCAAGCGGAGACCCAGTACTTC. It translates to CASSQAETQYF.

The chain joins TRBV6-1 to TRBJ2-1, with D possibly TRBD2 on 6 matching bases. Trimming stripped 5 bases from V and 9 bases from J, with 8 bases between. Germline V CDR1 and CDR2: MNHNS, SASEGT. This CDR3 is built from 11 residues. CDR3 in amino acids: CASSYGGEQFF. For the CDR3, the DNA is TGTGCCAGCAGTTACGGGGGTGAGCAGTTCTTC.

The J gene is TRBJ2-7, the V gene TRBV2; 8 bases match TRBD2. There are 16 residues in the CDR3. Looked up from germline, CDR1 is SNHLY and CDR2 is FYNNEI. V shed 6 bases and J 7 bases; nucleotides not matched to a gene: 17. The CDR3 coding sequence is TGTGCCAGCAGGGGGTTTTCGAGGCCACCGGGGGGGGAGCAGTACTTC. Residues: CASRGFSRPPGGEQYF.

The chain uses TRBV11-3 and TRBJ2-3; 8 bases agree with TRBD1. The junction had 5 bases not matched to a gene; V was cut back by 5 bases and J by 4 bases. The germline gives CDR1 SGHNT, CDR2 YENEEA. This CDR3 contains 14 residues. The chain's CDR3 is CASSDRTGPDTQYF. In DNA, the CDR3 is TGTGCCAGCAGCGACCGGACAGGGCCAGATACGCAGTATTTT.

This chain links TRBV7-9 with TRBJ1-2, with 8 bases lining up with TRBD1. Germline CDR1 and CDR2: SEHNR and FQNEAQ (reference sequence). This CDR3 region has 13 residues. The trim removed 7 bases at V and 2 bases at J, leaving 3 bases unmatched. The CDR3 protein is CASNDRGNYGYTF. CDR3 nucleotides: TGTGCCAGCAACGACAGGGGCAACTATGGCTACACCTTC. Looking up the rest from reference TRBV7-9 and TRBJ1-2 gives the full variable domain: DTGVSQNPRHKITKRGQNVTFRCDPISEHNRLYWYRQTLGQGPEFLTYFQNEAQLEKSRLLSDRFSAERPKGSFSTLEIQRTEQGDSAMYLCASNDRGNYGYTFGSGTRLTVV.